These T cell receptor beta chains were read from a single sample in a study of blood T cells in healthy people across ages. MiXCR was run by TCRdb on the 5' RACE reads, yielding one entry per CDR3 protein. The data show about 320,000 distinct CDR3 sequences, 25% to 30% seen once. Sequencing used blood. The source is a woman aged 70-85 years in good health. The CDR3 runs from the conserved cysteine through the conserved F or W. The order of the fields is V gene, clone size, D gene, J gene, CDR3 DNA, CDR3 protein. The D gene is left open where the match is weak. Where a row states a size, it is once, few, many or the class of an expanded clone; other rows omit it.

TRBV7-6	NA	NA	TRBJ2-5	TGTGCCAGCAGCTTAGATCCGGGGGCAGAGATAGAGACCCAGTACTTC	CASSLDPGAEIETQYF
TRBV3-1	NA	NA	TRBJ1-4	TGTGCCAGCAGCCGGACAAACGAAAAACTGTTTTTT	CASSRTNEKLFF
TRBV6-5	few	TRBD1	TRBJ1-3	TGTGCCAGCAGTTACTCGACAGGGTTGGGAAACACCATATATTTT	CASSYSTGLGNTIYF
TRBV7-9	few	TRBD2	TRBJ2-7	TGTGCCAGCAGTCCCGCCGGGACTAGGCAACACGAGCAGTACTTC	CASSPAGTRQHEQYF
TRBV29-1	few	TRBD2	TRBJ2-2	TGCAGCGCCGGGGGACTAGCCGGGGAGCTGTTTTTT	CSAGGLAGELFF
TRBV20-1	NA	NA	TRBJ2-5	TGCAGTGCAATTAGACACTATCAAGAGACCCAGTACTTC	CSAIRHYQETQYF
TRBV28	NA	TRBD1	TRBJ1-1	TGTGCCAGCAGTTTATGGGGGACAGCGAACACTGAAGCTTTCTTT	CASSLWGTANTEAFF
TRBV27	NA	NA	TRBJ1-2	TGTGCCAGCACCCGACAGGCGAGCGGCTATGGCTACACCTTC	CASTRQASGYGYTF
TRBV4-2	NA	TRBD2	TRBJ2-5	TGTGCCAGCAGCCAAGATCCTACTAGCGGCCAAGAGACCCAGTACTTC	CASSQDPTSGQETQYF
TRBV20-1	few	NA	TRBJ2-4	TGCAGTGCTAGAGATTCGTCGGGGGCGGTCAAAAACATTCAGTACTTC	CSARDSSGAVKNIQYF
TRBV7-9	NA	NA	TRBJ2-7	TGTGCCAACAGCTTAGGCTATTCAGACGAGCAGTACTTC	CANSLGYSDEQYF
TRBV6-1	NA	NA	TRBJ2-2	TGTGCCAGCAAAGTTGACACGAGGAACACCGGGGAGCTGTTTTTT	CASKVDTRNTGELFF
TRBV19	few	NA	TRBJ2-5	TGTGCCAGTAGTATTCGCGTGAGAGAGACCCAGTACTTC	CASSIRVRETQYF
TRBV28	NA	NA	TRBJ2-7	TGTGCCAGCCTAGAAACCCCTACAACATACGAGCAGTACTTC	CASLETPTTYEQYF
TRBV29-1	many	NA	TRBJ2-1	TGCAGCGTTGAAGGTGGAGGGAATGAGCAGTTCTTC	CSVEGGGNEQFF
TRBV4-3	many	NA	TRBJ2-2	TGCGCCAGCAGCCGCCACCGGGGGACCGGGGAGCTGTTTTTT	CASSRHRGTGELFF
TRBV18	NA	TRBD1	TRBJ2-1	TGTGCCAGCTCACCCTCGACAGGGGTTCCGTTCTTC	CASSPSTGVPFF
TRBV28	once	NA	TRBJ2-4	TGTGCCAGCAGTTTGGTAAACATTCAGTACTTC	CASSLVNIQYF
TRBV12-3/TRBV12-4	NA	TRBD1	TRBJ1-4	TGTGCCAGCAGCTCCGACAGGGGGCGGCGTGAAAAACTGTTTTTT	CASSSDRGRREKLFF
TRBV6-4	NA	NA	TRBJ2-1	TGTGCCAGCAGTGCGGGCCGAGACAATGAGCAGTTCTTC	CASSAGRDNEQFF
TRBV28	NA	TRBD1	TRBJ2-3	TGTGCCAGCCTGGACAGGGGAAGATCAGATACGCAGTATTTT	CASLDRGRSDTQYF
TRBV9	NA	NA	TRBJ2-1	TGTGCCAGCAGCGTAGGCCCAGGGGGGCACAATGAGCAGTTCTTC	CASSVGPGGHNEQFF
TRBV19	NA	NA	TRBJ1-5	TGTGCCAGTAGTTACAGGGTGTATCAGCCCCAGCATTTT	CASSYRVYQPQHF
TRBV3-1	NA	NA	TRBJ1-2	TGTGCCGGCAGCCAAGATCGCCCTAACTATGGCTACACCTTC	CAGSQDRPNYGYTF
TRBV7-9	few	NA	TRBJ1-1	TGTGCCAGCAGCTTAAATGGGGGAAGTGGCACTGAAGCTTTCTTT	CASSLNGGSGTEAFF
TRBV20-1	NA	NA	TRBJ2-5	TGCAGTGCTAGGGAAGGCCGAGCGTTTCAAGAGACCCAGTACTTC	CSAREGRAFQETQYF
TRBV6-2/TRBV6-3	many	NA	TRBJ1-1	TGTGCCAGCAGTTCCCCTGCCGTGGGGGGATTTGAAGCTTTCTTT	CASSSPAVGGFEAFF
TRBV28	NA	TRBD2	TRBJ2-1	TGTGCCAGCAGTTTAGGCGGGAGGGATGAGCAGTTCTTC	CASSLGGRDEQFF
TRBV6-1	few	NA	TRBJ2-1	TGTGCCAGCAGTGGCGCGTCCTTCTGGGGGTTCGAGTACAATGAGCAGCTCTTC	CASSGASFWGFEYNEQLF
TRBV6-5	NA	NA	TRBJ1-1	TGTGCCAGCAGTTACTCGATTTGGATGAACACTGAAGCTTTCTTT	CASSYSIWMNTEAFF